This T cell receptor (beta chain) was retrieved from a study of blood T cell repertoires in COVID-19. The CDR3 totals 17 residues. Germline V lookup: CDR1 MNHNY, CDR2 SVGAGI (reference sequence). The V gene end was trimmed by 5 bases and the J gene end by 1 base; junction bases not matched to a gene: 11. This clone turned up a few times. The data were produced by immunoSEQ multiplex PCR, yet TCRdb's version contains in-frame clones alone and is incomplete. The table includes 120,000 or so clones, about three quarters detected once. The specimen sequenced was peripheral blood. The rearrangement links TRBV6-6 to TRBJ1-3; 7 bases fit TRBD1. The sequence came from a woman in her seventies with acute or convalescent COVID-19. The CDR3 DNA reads TGTGCCAGCAGTCCCCGGCGACAGGGTAAATCTGGAAACACCATATATTTT. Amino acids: CASSPRRQGKSGNTIYF.